This T cell receptor beta chain was retrieved from a study of T-cell reconstitution after alpha-beta-depleted transplantation in children. Using unique molecular identifiers, the investigators prepared the TCRbeta library. Each CDR3 protein is one row after TCRdb ran MiXCR on the PCR reads. This table has a few hundred thousand distinct CDR3 sequences, about a tenth appearing once. This clonotype was detected ten times or more. The CDR3 runs 14 residues. The germline V and J ends were trimmed by 5 bases and 5 bases, with 15 bases remaining between them. Germline V gene lookup returns CDR1 SEHNR and CDR2 FQNEAQ (reference sequence).

This sequence originates from a human donor who donated a stem cell graft to a child with acute lymphoblastic leukemia. V gene TRBV7-9 combines with J gene TRBJ1-1, with a tentative D call TRBD1 (6 bases). The sample here was PBMCs from the stem cell graft donor, taken from the stem cell graft. CDR3 coding DNA: TGTGCCAGCAGCCCTCGGCAGGGGAAAACTGAAGCTTTCTTT. Amino acid sequence: CASSPRQGKTEAFF.